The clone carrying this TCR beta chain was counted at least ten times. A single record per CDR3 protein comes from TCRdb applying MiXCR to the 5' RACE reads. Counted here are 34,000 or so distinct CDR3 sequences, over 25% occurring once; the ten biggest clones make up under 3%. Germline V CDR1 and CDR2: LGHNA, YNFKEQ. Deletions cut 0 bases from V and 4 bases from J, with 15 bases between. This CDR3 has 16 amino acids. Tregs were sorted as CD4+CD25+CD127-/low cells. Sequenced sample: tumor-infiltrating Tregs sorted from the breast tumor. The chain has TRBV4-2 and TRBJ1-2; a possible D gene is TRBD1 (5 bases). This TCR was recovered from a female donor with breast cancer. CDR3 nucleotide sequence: TGTGCCAGCAGCCAAGACAGTTATAGGGGTGGCTATGGCTACACCTTC. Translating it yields CASSQDSYRGGYGYTF.